This T cell receptor beta chain stems from a study of blood T cell repertoires in COVID-19. On the study more broadly: PBMCs, B-cell-depleted T cells, or T cells were the source of the cDNA or gDNA that made up the material.

Germline V lookup: CDR1 SGDLS, CDR2 YYNGEE. This CDR3 is built from 14 residues. Trimming at V came to 0 bases and at J to 2 bases, leaving 0 bases not matched to a gene. A remark on this clone: The identical CDR3 is also encoded by other nucleotide sequences in the sample.

Participants came from roughly 24 US areas, aged roughly 18 to 89 years. The study assigned cohorts using participant-reported clinical history. Assay used: immunoSEQ multiplex PCR; TCRdb lists only in-frame clones, some missing. The profile shows around 160,000 clones, 80% of them singletons. J is TRBJ2-7 and V is TRBV9; 9 bases agree with TRBD1. The sample consisted of PBMCs or T cells enriched from blood (not recorded which). The sequence derives from a woman in her fifties or sixties who had recovered from COVID-19. The CDR3 region is CASSVGQGAYEQYF. DNA for the CDR3: TGTGCCAGCAGCGTAGGACAGGGGGCCTACGAGCAGTACTTC.